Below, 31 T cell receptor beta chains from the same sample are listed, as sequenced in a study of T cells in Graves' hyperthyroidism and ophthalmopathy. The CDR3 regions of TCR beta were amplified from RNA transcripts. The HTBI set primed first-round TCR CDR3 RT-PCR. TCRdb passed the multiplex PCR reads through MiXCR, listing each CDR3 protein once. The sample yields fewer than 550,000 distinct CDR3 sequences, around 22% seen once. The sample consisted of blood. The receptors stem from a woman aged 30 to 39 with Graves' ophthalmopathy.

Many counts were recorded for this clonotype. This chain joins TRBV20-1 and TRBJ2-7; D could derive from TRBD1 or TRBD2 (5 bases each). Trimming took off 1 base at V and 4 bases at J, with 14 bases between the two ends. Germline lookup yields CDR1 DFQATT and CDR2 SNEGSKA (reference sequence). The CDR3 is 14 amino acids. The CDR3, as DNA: TGCAGTGCTAGAGGACCCGGGTGGGGGTACGAGCAGTACTTC. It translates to CSARGPGWGYEQYF.

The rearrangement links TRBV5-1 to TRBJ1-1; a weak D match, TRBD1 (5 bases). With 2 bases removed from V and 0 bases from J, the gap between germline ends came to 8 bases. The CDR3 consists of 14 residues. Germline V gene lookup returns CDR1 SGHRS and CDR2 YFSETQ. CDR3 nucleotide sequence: TGCGCCAGCAGCTTTGACAGTCTGAACACTGAAGCTTTCTTT. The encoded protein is CASSFDSLNTEAFF.

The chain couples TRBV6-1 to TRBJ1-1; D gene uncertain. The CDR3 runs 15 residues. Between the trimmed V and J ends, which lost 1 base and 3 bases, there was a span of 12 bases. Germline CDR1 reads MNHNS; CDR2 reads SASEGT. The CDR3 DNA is TGTGCCAGCAGTGAAGTAGGTCGGAGGGACACTGAAGCTTTCTTT. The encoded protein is CASSEVGRRDTEAFF.

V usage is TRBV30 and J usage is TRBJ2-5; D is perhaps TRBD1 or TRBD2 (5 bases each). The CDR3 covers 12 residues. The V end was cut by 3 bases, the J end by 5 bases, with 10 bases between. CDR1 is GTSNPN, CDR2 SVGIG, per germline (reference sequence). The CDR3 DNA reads TGTGCCTGGAGACTAGGGGTGGAGACCCAGTACTTC. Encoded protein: CAWRLGVETQYF.

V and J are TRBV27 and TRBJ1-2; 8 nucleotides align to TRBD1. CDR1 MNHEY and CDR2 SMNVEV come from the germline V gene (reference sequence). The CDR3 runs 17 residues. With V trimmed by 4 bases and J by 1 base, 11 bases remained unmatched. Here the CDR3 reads CASSSRTGSRINYGYTF. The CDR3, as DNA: TGTGCCAGCAGTTCGAGGACAGGGTCGAGAATTAACTATGGCTACACCTTC.

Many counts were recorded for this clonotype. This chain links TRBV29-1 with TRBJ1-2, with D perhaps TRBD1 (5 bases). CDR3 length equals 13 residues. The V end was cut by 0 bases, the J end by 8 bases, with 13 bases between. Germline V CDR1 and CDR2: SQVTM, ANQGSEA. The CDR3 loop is CSVEELGVHGYTF. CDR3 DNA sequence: TGCAGCGTTGAAGAATTAGGGGTTCACGGCTACACCTTC.

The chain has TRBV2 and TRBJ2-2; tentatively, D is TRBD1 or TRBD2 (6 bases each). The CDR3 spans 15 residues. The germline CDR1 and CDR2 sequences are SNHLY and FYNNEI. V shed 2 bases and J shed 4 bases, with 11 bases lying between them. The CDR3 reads CASSEPGAGTGELFF. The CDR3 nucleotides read TGTGCCAGCAGTGAACCGGGGGCAGGCACCGGGGAGCTGTTTTTT.

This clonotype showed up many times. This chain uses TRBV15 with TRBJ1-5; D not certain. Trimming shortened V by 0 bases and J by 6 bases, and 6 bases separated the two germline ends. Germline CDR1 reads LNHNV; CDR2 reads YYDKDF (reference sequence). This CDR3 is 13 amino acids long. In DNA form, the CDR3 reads TGTGCCACCAGCAGAGATCCGGTTCAGCCCCAGCATTTT. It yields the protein CATSRDPVQPQHF.

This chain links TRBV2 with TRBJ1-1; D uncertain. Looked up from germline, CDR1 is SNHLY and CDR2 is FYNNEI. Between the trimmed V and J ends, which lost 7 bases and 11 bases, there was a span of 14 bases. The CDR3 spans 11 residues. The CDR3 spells CASTEDSQAFF. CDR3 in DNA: TGTGCCAGCACTGAGGACTCGCAGGCTTTCTTT.

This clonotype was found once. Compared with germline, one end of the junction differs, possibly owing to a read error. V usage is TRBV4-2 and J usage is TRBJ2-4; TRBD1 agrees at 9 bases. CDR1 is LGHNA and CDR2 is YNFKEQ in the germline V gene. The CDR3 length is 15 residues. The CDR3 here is CASSQDGTGIYIKYF. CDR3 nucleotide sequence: TGTGCCAGCAGCCAAGACGGGACAGGGATATACATTAAGTACTTC.

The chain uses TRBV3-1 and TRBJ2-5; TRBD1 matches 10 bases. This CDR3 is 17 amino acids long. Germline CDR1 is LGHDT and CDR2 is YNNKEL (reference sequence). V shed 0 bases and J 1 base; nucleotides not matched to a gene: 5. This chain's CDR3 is CASSQDLGTGVQETQYF. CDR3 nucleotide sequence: TGTGCCAGCAGCCAAGATCTCGGGACAGGGGTCCAAGAGACCCAGTACTTC.

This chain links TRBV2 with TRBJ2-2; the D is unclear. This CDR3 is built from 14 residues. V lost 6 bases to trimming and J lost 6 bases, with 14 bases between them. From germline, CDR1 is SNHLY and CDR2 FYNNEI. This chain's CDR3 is CASRGLSVSGELFF. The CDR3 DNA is TGTGCCAGCAGGGGGTTGAGCGTCTCCGGGGAGCTGTTTTTT.

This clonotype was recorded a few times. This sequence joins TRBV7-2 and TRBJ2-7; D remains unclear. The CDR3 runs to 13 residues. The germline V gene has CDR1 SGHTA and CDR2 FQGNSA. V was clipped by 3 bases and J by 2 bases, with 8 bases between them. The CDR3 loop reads CASSFAATYEQYF. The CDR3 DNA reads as TGTGCCAGCAGCTTTGCTGCAACCTACGAGCAGTACTTC.

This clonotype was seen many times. The CDR3 DNA reads TGTGCCAGCAGCTTATTAGAGTATGGCTACACCTTC. Its protein product is CASSLLEYGYTF. The J gene is TRBJ1-2, the V gene TRBV7-9; no clear D. The germline gives CDR1 SEHNR, CDR2 FQNEAQ (reference sequence). V lost 2 bases and J 5 bases, leaving 6 bases between the germline ends. The CDR3 is made up of 12 amino acids.

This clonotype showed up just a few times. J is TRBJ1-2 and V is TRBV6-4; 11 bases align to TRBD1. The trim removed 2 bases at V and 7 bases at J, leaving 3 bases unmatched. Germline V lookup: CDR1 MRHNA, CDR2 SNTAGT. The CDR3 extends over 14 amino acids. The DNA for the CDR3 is TGTGCCAGCAGTGACGGGACAGGGGGGTCTGGCTACACCTTC. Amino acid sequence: CASSDGTGGSGYTF.

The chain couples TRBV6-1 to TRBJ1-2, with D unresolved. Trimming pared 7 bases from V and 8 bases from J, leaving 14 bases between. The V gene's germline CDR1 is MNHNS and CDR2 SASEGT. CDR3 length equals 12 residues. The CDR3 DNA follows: TGTGCCAGCATCGAGGGAGGGTCCGGCTACACCTTC. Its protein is CASIEGGSGYTF.

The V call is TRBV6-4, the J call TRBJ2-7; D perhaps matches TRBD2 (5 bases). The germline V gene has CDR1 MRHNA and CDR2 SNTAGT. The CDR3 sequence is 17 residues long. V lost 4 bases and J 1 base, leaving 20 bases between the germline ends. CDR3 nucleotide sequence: TGTGCCAGCAGTGTCTCCAGCGGCGGCGCGCGATCCTACGAGCAGTACTTC. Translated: CASSVSSGGARSYEQYF.

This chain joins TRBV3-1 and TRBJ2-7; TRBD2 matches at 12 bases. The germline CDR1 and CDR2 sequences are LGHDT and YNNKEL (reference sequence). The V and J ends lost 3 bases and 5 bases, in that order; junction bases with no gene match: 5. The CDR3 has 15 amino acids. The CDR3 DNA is TGTGCCAGCAGCCATAACGGACTAGCGGGGAACGAGCAGTACTTC. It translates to CASSHNGLAGNEQYF.

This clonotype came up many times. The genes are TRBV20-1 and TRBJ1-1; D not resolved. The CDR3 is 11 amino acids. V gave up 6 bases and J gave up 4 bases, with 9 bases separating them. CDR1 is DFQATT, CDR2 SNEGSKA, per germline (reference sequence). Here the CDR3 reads CSAVGITEAFF. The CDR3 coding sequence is TGCAGTGCCGTGGGAATCACTGAAGCTTTCTTT.

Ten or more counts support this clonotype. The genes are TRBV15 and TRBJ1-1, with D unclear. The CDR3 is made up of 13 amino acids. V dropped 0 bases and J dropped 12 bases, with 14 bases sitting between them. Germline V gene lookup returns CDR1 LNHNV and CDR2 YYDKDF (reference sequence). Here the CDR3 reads CATSRDLRTASFF. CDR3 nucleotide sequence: TGTGCCACCAGCAGAGATCTCAGGACCGCGTCTTTCTTT.

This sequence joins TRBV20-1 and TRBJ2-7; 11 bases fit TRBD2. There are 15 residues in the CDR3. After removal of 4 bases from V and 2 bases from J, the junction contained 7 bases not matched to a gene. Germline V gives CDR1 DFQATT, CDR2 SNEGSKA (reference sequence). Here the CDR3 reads CSANPGTSGAYEQYF. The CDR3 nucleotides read TGCAGTGCTAACCCCGGGACTAGCGGTGCCTACGAGCAGTACTTC.

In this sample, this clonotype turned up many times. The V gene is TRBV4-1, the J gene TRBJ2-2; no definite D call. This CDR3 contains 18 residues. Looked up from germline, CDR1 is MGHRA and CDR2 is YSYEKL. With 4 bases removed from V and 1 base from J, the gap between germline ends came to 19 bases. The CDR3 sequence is CASSPDPAVLGNTGELFF. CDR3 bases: TGCGCCAGCAGCCCAGACCCAGCCGTCCTCGGGAACACCGGGGAGCTGTTTTTT.

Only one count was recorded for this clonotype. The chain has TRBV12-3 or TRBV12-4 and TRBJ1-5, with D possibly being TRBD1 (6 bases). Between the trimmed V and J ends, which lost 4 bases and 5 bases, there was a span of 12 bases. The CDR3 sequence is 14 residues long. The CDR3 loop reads CASSSVAGDQPQHF. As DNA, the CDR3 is TGTGCCAGCAGTTCGGTAGCAGGGGATCAGCCCCAGCATTTT.

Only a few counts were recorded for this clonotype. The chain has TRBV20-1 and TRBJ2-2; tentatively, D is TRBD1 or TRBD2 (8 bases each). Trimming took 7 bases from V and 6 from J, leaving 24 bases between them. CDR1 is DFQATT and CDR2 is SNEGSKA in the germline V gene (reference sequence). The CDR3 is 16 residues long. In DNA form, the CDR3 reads TGCAGTGTACCGGGACAGGCGGGAGGAAGGGCCGGGGAGCTGTTTTTT. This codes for CSVPGQAGGRAGELFF.

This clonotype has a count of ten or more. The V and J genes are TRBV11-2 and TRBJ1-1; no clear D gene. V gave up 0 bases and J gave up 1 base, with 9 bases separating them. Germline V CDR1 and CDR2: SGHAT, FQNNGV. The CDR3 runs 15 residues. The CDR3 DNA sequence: TGTGCCAGCAGCTTAGACAGGCTCACGAACACTGAAGCTTTCTTT. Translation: CASSLDRLTNTEAFF. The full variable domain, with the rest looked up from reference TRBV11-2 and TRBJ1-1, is EAGVAQSPRYKIIEKRQSVAFWCNPISGHATLYWYQQILGQGPKLLIQFQNNGVVDDSQLPKDRFSAERLKGVDSTLKIQPAKLEDSAVYLCASSLDRLTNTEAFFGQGTRLTVV.

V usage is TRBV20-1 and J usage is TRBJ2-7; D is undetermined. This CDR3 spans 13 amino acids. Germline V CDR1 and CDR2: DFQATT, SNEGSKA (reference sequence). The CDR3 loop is CSYLRQPDPEQYF. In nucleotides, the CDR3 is TGCAGCTACCTGAGGCAACCGGACCCCGAGCAGTACTTC.

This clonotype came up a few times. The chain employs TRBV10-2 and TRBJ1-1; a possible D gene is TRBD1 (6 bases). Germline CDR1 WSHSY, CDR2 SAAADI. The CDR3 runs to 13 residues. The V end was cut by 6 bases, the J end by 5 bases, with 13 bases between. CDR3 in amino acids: CASRGRGRTEAFF. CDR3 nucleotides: TGCGCCAGCAGGGGCAGGGGAAGGACTGAAGCTTTCTTT.

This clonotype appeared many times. The CDR3 DNA reads as TGTGCCAGCAGCCGTAGGCTTAACTATGGCTACACCTTC. Amino acid sequence: CASSRRLNYGYTF. The chain carries TRBV6-2 or TRBV6-3 and TRBJ1-2; D remains unclear. The V and J ends lost 6 bases and 1 base respectively, with 9 bases between them. Germline V gives CDR1 MNHEY, CDR2 SVGEGT. The CDR3 extends over 13 amino acids.

CDR3 bases: TGTGCCAGCAGTTACTCGGTGTCTAGTCGGGCCCACCAAGAGACCCAGTACTTC. It encodes CASSYSVSSRAHQETQYF. The rearrangement joins TRBV6-5 to TRBJ2-5; D gene uncertain. V was shortened by 0 bases and J by 0 bases, with 17 bases between the two germline ends. Germline V CDR1 and CDR2: MNHEY, SVGAGI. CDR3 length: 18 amino acids.

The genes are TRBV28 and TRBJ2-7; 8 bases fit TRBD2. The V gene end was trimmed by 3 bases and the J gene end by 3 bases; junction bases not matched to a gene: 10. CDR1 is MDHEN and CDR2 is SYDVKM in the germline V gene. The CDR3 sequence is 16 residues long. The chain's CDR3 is CASSFSAGAGDYEQYF. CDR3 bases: TGTGCCAGCAGTTTTTCAGCGGGAGCGGGGGACTACGAGCAGTACTTC.

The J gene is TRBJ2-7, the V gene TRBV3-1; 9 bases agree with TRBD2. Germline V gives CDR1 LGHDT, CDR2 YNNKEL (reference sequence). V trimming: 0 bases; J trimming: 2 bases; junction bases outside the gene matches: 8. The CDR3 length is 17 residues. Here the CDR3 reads CASSQDGGSGGTYEQYF. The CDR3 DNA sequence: TGTGCCAGCAGCCAAGATGGGGGTAGCGGGGGTACCTACGAGCAGTACTTC.